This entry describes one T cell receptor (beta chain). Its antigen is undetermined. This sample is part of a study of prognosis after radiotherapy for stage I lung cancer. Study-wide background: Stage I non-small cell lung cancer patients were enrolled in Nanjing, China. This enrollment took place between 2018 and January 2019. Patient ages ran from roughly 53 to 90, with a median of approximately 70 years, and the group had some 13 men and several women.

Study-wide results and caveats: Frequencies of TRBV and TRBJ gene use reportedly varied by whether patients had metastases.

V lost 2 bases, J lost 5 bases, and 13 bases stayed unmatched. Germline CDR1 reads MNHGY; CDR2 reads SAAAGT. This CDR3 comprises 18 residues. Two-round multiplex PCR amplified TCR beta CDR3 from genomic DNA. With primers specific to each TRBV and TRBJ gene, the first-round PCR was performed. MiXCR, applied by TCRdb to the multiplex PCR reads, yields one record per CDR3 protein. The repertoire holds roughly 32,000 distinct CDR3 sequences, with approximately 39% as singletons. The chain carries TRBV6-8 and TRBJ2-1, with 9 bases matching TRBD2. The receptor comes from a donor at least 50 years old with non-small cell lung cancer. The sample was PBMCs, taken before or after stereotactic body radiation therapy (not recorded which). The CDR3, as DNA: TGTGCCAGCAGTTACCCGACGAAGGGACTAGCCTTCCACAATGAGCAGTTCTTC. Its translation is CASSYPTKGLAFHNEQFF.